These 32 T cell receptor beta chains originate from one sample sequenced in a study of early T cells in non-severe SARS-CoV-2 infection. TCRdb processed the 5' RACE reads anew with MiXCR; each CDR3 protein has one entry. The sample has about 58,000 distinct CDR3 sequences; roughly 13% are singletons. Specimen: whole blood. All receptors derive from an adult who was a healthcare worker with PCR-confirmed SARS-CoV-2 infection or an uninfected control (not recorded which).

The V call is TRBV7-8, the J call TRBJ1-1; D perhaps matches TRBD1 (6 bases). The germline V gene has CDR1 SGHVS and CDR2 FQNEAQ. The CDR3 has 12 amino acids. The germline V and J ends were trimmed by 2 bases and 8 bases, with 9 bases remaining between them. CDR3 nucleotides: TGTGCCAGCAGCTTATTCGACAGGGAAGCTTTCTTT. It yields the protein CASSLFDREAFF.

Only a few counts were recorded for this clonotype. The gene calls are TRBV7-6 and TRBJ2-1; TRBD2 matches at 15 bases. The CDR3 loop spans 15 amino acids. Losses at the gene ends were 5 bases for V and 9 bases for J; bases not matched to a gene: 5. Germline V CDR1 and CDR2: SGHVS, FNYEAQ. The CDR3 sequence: CASSGLAGGQGEQFF. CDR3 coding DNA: TGTGCCAGCAGCGGACTAGCGGGGGGGCAGGGTGAGCAGTTCTTC.

The DNA of the CDR3 is TGTGCCAGCAGCTTTAAGGGAGTATCCAATTCACCCCTCCACTTT. It codes for CASSFKGVSNSPLHF. The gene calls are TRBV13 and TRBJ1-6, with unresolved D. CDR3 size: 15 residues. Trimming pared 3 bases from V and 7 bases from J, leaving 13 bases between. Germline loops: CDR1 PRHDT, CDR2 FYEKMQ (reference sequence).

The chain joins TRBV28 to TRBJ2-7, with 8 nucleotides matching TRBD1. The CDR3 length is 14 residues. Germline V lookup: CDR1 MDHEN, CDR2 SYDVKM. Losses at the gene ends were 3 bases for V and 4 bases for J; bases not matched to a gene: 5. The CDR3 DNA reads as TGTGCCAGCAGTTTTCTACGACAGGGGTACGAGCAGTACTTC. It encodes CASSFLRQGYEQYF. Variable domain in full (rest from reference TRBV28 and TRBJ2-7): DVKVTQSSRYLVKRTGEKVFLECVQDMDHENMFWYRQDPGLGLRLIYFSYDVKMKEKGDIPEGYSVSREKKERFSLILESASTNQTSMYLCASSFLRQGYEQYFGPGTRLTVT.

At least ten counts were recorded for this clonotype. The CDR3 sequence: CASSVEYPGSGNTIYF. The CDR3 nucleotides are TGTGCCAGCAGCGTAGAGTACCCAGGCTCTGGAAACACCATATATTTT. The V gene is TRBV9, the J gene TRBJ1-3; no clear D. V was cut by 0 bases and J by 0 bases, with 10 bases left in between. The CDR3 is 16 amino acids. CDR1 is SGDLS and CDR2 is YYNGEE in the germline V gene.

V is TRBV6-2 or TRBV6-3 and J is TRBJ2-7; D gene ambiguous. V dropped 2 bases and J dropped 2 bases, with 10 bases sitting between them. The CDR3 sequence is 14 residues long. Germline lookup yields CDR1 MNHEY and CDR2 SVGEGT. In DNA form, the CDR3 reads TGTGCCAGCAGTTACCCAGCGTTGCCCTACGAGCAGTACTTC. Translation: CASSYPALPYEQYF.

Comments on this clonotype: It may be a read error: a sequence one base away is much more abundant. In DNA form, the CDR3 reads TGTGCCAGCAGCGTAGACCAGGGTCTCTACGAGCAGTACTTC. Its protein product is CASSVDQGLYEQYF. The chain joins TRBV9 to TRBJ2-7, with D maybe TRBD1 (5 bases). This CDR3 region has 14 residues. V lost 0 bases and J lost 3, with 10 bases in between. Germline CDR1 is SGDLS and CDR2 is YYNGEE.

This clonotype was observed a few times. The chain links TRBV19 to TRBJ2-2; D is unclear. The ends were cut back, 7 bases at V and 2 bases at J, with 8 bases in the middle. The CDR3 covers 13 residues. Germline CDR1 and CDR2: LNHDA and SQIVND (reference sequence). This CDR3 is CASNLVNTGELFF. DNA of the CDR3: TGTGCCAGTAACTTGGTTAACACCGGGGAGCTGTTTTTT. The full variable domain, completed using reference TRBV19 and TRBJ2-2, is DGGITQSPKYLFRKEGQNVTLSCEQNLNHDAMYWYRQDPGQGLRLIYYSQIVNDFQKGDIAEGYSVSREKKESFPLTVTSAQKNPTAFYLCASNLVNTGELFFGEGSRLTVL.

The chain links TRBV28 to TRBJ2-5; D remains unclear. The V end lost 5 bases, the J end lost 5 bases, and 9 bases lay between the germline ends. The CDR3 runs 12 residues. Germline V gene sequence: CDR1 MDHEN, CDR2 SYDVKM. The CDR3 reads CASSPLGETQYF. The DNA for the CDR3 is TGTGCCAGCAGTCCCTTAGGGGAGACCCAGTACTTC.

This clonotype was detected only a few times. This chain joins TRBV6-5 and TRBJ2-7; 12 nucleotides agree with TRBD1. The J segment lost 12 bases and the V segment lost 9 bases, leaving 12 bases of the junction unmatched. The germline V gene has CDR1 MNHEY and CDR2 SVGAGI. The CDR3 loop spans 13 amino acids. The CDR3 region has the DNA TGTGCCAGTCACGGGACAGGGGGCCTAAATTGGTACTTC. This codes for CASHGTGGLNWYF.

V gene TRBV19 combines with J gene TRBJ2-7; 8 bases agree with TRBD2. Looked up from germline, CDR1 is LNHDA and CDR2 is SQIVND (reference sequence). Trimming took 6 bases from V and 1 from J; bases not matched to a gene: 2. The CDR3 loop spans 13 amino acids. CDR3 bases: TGTGCCAGTAGGGCGGGAGGTTCCTACGAGCAGTACTTC. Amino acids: CASRAGGSYEQYF.

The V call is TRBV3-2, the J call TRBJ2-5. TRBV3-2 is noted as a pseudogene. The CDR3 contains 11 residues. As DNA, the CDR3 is TGTGCCAGCAGCCAAGGAGAGACCCAGTACTTC. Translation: CASSQGETQYF.

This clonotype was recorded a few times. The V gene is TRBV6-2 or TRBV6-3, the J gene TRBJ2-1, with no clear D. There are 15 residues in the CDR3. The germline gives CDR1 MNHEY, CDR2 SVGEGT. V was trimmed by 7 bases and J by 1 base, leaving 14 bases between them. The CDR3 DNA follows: TGTGCCAGCAATGGGTCCCCCCCTTCCTACAATGAGCAGTTCTTC. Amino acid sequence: CASNGSPPSYNEQFF.

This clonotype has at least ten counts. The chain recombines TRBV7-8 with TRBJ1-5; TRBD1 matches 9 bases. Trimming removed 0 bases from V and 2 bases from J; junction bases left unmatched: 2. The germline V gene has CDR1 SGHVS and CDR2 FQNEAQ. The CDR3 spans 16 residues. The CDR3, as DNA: TGTGCCAGCAGCTTAGCACAGGGGGCTGGCAATCAGCCCCAGCATTTT. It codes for CASSLAQGAGNQPQHF.

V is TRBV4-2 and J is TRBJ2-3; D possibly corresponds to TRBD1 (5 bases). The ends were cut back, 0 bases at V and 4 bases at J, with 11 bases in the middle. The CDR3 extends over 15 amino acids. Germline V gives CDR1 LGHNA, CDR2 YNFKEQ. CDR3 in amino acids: CASSQDRGRADTQYF. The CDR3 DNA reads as TGTGCCAGCAGCCAAGATAGGGGCAGGGCAGATACGCAGTATTTT.

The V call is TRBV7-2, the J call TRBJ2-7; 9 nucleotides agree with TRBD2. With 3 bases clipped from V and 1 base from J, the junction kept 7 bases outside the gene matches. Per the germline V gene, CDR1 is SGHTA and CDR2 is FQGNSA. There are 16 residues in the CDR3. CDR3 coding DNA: TGTGCCAGCAGCTTTAGCGGGAGTTCCTCATCCTACGAGCAGTACTTC. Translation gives CASSFSGSSSSYEQYF.

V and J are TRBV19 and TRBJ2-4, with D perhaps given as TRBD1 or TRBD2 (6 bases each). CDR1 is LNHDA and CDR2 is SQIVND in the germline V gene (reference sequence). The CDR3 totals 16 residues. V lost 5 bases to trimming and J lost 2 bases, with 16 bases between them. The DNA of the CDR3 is TGTGCCAGTAGTGCTTCTAGGGGGGCGACCAAAAACATTCAGTACTTC. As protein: CASSASRGATKNIQYF.

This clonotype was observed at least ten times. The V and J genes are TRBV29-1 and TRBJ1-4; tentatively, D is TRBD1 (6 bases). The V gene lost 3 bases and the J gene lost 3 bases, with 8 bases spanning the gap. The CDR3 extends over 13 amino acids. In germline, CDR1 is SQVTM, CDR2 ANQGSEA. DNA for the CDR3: TGCAGCGTTGAGGGGGCGGCTAATGAAAAACTGTTTTTT. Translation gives CSVEGAANEKLFF. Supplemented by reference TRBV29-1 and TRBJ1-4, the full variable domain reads SAVISQKPSRDICQRGTSLTIQCQVDSQVTMMFWYRQQPGQSLTLIATANQGSEATYESGFVIDKFPISRPNLTFSTLTVSNMSPEDSSIYLCSVEGAANEKLFFGSGTQLSVL.

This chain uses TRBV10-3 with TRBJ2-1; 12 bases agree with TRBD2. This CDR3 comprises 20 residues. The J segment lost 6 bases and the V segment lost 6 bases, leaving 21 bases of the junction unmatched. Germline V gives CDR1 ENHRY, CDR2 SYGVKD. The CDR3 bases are TGTGCCATCAGCCCGCTGCAGACTAGCGGGAGCAATGGCCTTAGCAATGAGCAGTTCTTC. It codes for CAISPLQTSGSNGLSNEQFF.

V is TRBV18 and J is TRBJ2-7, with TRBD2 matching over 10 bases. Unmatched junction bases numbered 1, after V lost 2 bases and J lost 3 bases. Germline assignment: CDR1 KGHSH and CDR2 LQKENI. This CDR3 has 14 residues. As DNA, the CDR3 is TGTGCCAGCTCACCAACTAGCGGGAACTACGAGCAGTACTTC. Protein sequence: CASSPTSGNYEQYF.

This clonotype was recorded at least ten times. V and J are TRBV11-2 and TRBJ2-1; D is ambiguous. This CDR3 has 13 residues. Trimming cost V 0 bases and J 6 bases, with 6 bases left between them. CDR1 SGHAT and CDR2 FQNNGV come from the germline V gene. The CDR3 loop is CASSLDPANEQFF. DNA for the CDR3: TGTGCCAGCAGCTTAGATCCTGCCAATGAGCAGTTCTTC.

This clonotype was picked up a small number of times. CDR3 loop: CASSLTDRAGTEAFF. CDR3 DNA: TGTGCCAGCAGCTTGACCGACAGGGCCGGCACTGAAGCTTTCTTT. V is TRBV5-4 and J is TRBJ1-1; 7 nucleotides line up with TRBD1. V lost 1 base, J lost 4 bases, and 7 bases stayed unmatched. The CDR3 consists of 15 residues. Germline V lookup: CDR1 SGHNT, CDR2 YYREEE (reference sequence). Full variable domain (missing parts from reference TRBV5-4 and TRBJ1-1): ETGVTQSPTHLIKTRGQQVTLRCSSQSGHNTVSWYQQALGQGPQFIFQYYREEENGRGNFPPRFSGLQFPNYSSELNVNALELDDSALYLCASSLTDRAGTEAFFGQGTRLTVV.

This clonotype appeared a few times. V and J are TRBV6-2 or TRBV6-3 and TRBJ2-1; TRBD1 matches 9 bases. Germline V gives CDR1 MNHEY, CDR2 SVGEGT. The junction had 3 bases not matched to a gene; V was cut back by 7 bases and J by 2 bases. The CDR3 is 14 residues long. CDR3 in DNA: TGTGCCAGCAATAGACAGGGGGCCTACAATGAGCAGTTCTTC. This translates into CASNRQGAYNEQFF.

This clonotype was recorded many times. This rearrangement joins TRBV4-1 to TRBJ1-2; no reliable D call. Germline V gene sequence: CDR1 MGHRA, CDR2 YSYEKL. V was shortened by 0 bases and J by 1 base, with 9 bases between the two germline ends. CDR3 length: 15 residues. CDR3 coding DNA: TGCGCCAGCAGCCAAGATCGTAGCAGTAACTATGGCTACACCTTC. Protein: CASSQDRSSNYGYTF.

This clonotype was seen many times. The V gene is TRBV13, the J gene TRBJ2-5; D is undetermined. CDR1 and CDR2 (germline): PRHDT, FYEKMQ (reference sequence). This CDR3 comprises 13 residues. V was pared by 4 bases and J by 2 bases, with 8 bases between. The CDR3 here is CASSSRLQETQYF. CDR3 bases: TGTGCCAGCAGCTCCCGACTGCAAGAGACCCAGTACTTC.

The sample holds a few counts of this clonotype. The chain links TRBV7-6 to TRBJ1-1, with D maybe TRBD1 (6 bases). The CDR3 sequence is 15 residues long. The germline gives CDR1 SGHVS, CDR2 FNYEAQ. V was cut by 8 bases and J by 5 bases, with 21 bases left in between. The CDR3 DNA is TGTGCCAGCTGGGATGAGGGGGGCGAGGAGACTGAAGCTTTCTTT. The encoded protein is CASWDEGGEETEAFF.

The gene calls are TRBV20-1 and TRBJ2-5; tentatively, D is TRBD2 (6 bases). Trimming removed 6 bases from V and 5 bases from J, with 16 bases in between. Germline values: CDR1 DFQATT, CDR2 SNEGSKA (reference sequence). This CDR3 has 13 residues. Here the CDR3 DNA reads TGCAGTGCCTGGACGGAGGGTGGGGAGACCCAGTACTTC. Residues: CSAWTEGGETQYF.

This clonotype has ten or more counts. The CDR3 spells CASSPGTSGKNIQYF. The CDR3 DNA sequence: TGCGCCAGCAGCCCAGGGACTAGCGGAAAAAACATTCAGTACTTC. The rearrangement joins TRBV4-3 to TRBJ2-4, with 11 bases matching TRBD2. In germline, CDR1 is LGHNA, CDR2 YSLEER. Trimming at V came to 4 bases and at J to 4 bases, leaving 3 bases not matched to a gene. This CDR3 has 15 amino acids.

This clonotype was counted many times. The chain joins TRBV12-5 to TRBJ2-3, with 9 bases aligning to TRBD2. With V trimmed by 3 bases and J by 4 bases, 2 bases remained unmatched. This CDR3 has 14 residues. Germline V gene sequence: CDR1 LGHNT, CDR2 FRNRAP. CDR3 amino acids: CASGLAGGPDTQYF. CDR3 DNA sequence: TGTGCTAGTGGTTTAGCGGGGGGCCCAGATACGCAGTATTTT.

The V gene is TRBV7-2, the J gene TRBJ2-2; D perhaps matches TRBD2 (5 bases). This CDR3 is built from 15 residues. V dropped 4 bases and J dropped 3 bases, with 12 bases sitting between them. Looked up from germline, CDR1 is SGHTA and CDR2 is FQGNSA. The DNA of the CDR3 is TGTGCCAGCAGCTCCCAAGGACTTGACACCGGGGAGCTGTTTTTT. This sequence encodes CASSSQGLDTGELFF. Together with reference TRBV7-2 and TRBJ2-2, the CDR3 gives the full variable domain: GAGVSQSPSNKVTEKGKDVELRCDPISGHTALYWYRQSLGQGLEFLIYFQGNSAPDKSGLPSDRFSAERTGGSVSTLTIQRTQQEDSAVYLCASSSQGLDTGELFFGEGSRLTVL.

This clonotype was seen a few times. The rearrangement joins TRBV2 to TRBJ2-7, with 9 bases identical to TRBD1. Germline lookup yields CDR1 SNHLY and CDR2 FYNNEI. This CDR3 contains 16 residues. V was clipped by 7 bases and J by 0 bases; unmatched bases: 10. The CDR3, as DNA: TGTGCCAGCATGCCGGGACAGGGAAAAGGCTCCTACGAGCAGTACTTC. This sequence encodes CASMPGQGKGSYEQYF.

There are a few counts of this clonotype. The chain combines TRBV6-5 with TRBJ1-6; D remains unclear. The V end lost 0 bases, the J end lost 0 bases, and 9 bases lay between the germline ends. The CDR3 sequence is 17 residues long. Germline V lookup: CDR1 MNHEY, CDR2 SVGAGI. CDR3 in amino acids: CASSYSGPSSYNSPLHF. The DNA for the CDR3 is TGTGCCAGCAGTTACTCGGGTCCGAGCTCCTATAATTCACCCCTCCACTTT.